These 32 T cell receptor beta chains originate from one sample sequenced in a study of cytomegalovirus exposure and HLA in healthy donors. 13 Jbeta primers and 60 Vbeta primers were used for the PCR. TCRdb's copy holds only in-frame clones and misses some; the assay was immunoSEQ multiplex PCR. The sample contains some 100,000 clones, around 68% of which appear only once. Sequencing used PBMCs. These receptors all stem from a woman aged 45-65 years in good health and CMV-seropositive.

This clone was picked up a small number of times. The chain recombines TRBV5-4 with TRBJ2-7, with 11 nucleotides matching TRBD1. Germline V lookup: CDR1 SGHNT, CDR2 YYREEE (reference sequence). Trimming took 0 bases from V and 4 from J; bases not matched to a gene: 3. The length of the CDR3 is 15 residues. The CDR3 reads CASSLGTGGRYEQYF. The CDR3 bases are TGTGCCAGCAGCTTGGGGACAGGGGGCAGGTACGAGCAGTACTTC.

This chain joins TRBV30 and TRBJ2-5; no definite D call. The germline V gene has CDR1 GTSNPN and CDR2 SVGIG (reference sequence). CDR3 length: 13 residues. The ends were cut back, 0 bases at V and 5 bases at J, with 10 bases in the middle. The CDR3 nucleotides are TGTGCCTGGAGTGTAGGAGTCGTGGAGACCCAGTACTTC. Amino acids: CAWSVGVVETQYF.

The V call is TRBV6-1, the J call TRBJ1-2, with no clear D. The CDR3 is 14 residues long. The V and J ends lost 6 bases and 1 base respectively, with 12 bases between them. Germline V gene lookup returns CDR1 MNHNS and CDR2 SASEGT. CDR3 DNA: TGTGCCAGCAGGTCGTTAACCTATAACTATGGCTACACCTTC. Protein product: CASRSLTYNYGYTF.

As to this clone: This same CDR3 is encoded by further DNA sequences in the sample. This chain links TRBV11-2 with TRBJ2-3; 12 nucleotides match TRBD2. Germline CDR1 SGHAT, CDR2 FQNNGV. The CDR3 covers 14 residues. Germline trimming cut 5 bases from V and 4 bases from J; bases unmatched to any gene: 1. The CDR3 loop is CASSLAGGADTQYF. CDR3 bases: TGTGCCAGCAGCCTAGCGGGGGGGGCAGATACGCAGTATTTT.

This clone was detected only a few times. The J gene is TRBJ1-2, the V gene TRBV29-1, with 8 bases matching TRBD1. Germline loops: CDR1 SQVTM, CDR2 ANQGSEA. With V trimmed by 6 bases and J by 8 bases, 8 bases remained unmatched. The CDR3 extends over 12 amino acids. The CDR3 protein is CSVGGTGGGYTF. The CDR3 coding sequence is TGCAGCGTCGGCGGGACAGGAGGAGGCTACACCTTC. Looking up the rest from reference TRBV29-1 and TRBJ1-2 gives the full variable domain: SAVISQKPSRDICQRGTSLTIQCQVDSQVTMMFWYRQQPGQSLTLIATANQGSEATYESGFVIDKFPISRPNLTFSTLTVSNMSPEDSSIYLCSVGGTGGGYTFGSGTRLTVV.

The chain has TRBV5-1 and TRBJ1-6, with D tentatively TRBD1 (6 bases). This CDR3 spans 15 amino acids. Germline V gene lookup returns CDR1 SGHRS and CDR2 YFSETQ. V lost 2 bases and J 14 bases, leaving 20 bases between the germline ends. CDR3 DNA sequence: TGCGCCAGCAGCTTAGGCTCCGGGACACAGGCCACCCTCCACTTT. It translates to CASSLGSGTQATLHF.

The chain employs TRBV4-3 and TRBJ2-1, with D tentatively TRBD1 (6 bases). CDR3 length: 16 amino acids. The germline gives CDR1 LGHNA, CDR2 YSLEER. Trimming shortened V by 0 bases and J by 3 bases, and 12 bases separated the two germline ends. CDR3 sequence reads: CASSQDRAGDYNEQFF. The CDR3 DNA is TGCGCCAGCAGCCAAGATCGGGCAGGGGACTACAATGAGCAGTTCTTC.

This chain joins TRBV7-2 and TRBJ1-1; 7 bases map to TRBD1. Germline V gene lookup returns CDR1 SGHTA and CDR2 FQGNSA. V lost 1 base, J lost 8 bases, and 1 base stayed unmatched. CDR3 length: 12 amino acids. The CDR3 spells CASSLETGEAFF. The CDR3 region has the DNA TGTGCCAGCAGCTTAGAGACAGGGGAAGCTTTCTTT.

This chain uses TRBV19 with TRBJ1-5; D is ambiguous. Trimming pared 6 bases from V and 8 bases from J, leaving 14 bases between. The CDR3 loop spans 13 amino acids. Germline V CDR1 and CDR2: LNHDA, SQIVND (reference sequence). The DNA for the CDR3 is TGTGCCAGTAGCGGACGGAGGGAAGAGCCCCAGCATTTT. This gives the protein CASSGRREEPQHF.

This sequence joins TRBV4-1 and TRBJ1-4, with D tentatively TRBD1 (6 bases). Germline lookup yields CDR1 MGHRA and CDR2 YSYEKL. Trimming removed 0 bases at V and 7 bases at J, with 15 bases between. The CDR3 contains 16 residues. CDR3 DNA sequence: TGCGCCAGCAGCCAAGAATTGCAGGGGTATGGTGAAAAACTGTTTTTT. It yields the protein CASSQELQGYGEKLFF.

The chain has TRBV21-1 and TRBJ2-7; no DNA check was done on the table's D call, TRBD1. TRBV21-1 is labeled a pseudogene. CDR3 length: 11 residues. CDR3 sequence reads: CASSKEVDRNF. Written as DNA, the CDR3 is TGTGCCAGCAGCAAAGAGGTGGACAGGAACTTC.

Written as DNA, the CDR3 is TGTGCCAGCAGCGTAGGAGTAACAGCGAACACTGAAGCTTTCTTT. Residues: CASSVGVTANTEAFF. V is TRBV9 and J is TRBJ1-1; D remains ambiguous. Looked up from germline, CDR1 is SGDLS and CDR2 is YYNGEE. The length of the CDR3 is 15 residues. V gave up 0 bases and J gave up 1 base, with 10 bases separating them.

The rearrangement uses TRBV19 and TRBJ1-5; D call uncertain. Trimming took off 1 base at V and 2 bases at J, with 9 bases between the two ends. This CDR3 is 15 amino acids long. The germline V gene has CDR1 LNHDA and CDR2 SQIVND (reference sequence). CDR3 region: CASSIVVSRNQPQHF. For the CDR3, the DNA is TGTGCCAGTAGTATAGTAGTGAGCCGCAATCAGCCCCAGCATTTT.

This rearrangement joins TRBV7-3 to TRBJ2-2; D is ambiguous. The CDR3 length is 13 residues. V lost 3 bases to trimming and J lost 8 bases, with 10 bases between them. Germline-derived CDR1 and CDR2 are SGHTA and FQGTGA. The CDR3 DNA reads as TGTGCCAGCAGCTTCACTAAGCTGGGGGAGCTGTTTTTT. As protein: CASSFTKLGELFF.

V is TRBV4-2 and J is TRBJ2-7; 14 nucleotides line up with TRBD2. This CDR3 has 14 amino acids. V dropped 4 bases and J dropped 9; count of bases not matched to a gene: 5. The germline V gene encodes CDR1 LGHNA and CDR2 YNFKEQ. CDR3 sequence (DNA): TGTGCCAGCAGCCTGGGACTAGCGGGAGCGGGGCAGTACTTC. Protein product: CASSLGLAGAGQYF.

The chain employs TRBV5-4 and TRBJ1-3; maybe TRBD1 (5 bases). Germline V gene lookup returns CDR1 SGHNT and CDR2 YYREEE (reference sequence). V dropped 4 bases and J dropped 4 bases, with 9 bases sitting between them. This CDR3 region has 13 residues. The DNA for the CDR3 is TGTGCCAGCAGCCTATGGGGCGGAAACACCATATATTTT. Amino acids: CASSLWGGNTIYF.

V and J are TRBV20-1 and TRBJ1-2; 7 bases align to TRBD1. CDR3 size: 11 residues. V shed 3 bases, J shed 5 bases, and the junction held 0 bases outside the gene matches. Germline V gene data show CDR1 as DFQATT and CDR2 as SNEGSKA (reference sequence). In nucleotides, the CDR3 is TGCAGTGCTAGGGGACAGTATGGCTACACCTTC. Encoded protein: CSARGQYGYTF.

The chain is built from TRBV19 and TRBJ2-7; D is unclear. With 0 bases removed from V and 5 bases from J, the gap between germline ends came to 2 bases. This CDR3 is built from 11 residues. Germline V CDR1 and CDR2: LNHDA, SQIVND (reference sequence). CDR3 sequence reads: CASSIDDEQYF. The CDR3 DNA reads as TGTGCCAGTAGTATAGACGACGAGCAGTACTTC.

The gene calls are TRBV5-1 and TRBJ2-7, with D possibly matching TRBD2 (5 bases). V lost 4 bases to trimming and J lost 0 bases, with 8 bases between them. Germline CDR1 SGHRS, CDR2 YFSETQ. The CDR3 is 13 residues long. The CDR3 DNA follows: TGCGCCAGCAGCAGACGGGACTCCTACGAGCAGTACTTC. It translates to CASSRRDSYEQYF. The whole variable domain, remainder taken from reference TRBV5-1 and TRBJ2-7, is KAGVTQTPRYLIKTRGQQVTLSCSPISGHRSVSWYQQTPGQGLQFLFEYFSETQRNKGNFPGRFSGRQFSNSRSEMNVSTLELGDSALYLCASSRRDSYEQYFGPGTRLTVT.

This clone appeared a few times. The DNA for the CDR3 is TGCGCCAGCAGCACCTCGACAGGGGAGCAGTACTTC. This sequence encodes CASSTSTGEQYF. The genes are TRBV5-1 and TRBJ2-7; 7 bases agree with TRBD1. Per the germline V gene, CDR1 is SGHRS and CDR2 is YFSETQ. After removal of 4 bases from V and 7 bases from J, the junction contained 5 bases not matched to a gene. The CDR3 has 12 amino acids.

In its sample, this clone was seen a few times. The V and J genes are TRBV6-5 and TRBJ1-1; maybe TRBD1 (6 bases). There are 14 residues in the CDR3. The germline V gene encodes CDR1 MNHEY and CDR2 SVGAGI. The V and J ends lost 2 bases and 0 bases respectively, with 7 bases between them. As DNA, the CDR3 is TGTGCCAGCAGTTACGGGACAATGAACACTGAAGCTTTCTTT. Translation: CASSYGTMNTEAFF.

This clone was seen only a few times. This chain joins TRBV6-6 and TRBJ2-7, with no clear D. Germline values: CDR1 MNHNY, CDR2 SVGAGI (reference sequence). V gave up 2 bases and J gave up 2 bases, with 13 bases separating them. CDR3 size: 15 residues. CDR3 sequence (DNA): TGTGCCAGCAGTTACCCTCAACAGAACACCTACGAGCAGTACTTC. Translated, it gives CASSYPQQNTYEQYF.

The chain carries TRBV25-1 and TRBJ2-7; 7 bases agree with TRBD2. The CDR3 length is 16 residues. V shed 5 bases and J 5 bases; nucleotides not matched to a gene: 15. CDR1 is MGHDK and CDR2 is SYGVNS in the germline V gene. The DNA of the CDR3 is TGTGCCAGCAGTCCCCGCGGGGGAAAGTTTCGCGACGAGCAGTACTTC. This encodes CASSPRGGKFRDEQYF.

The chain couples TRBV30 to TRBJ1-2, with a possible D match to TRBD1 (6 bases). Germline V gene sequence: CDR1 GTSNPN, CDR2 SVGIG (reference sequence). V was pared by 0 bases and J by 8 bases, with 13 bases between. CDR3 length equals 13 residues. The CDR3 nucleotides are TGTGCCTGGAGTGTAAGGCAGGGGTTCGGCTACACCTTC. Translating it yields CAWSVRQGFGYTF. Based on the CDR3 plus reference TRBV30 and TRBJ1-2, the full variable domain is SQTIHQWPATLVQPVGSPLSLECTVEGTSNPNLYWYRQAAGRGLQLLFYSVGIGQISSEVPQNLSASRPQDRQFILSSKKLLLSDSGFYLCAWSVRQGFGYTFGSGTRLTVV.

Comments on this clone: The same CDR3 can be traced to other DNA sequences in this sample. As DNA, the CDR3 is TGTGCCAGCAGCCCTAGCGGGAGCTCCTACAATGAGCAGTTCTTC. Its protein product is CASSPSGSSYNEQFF. The chain combines TRBV9 with TRBJ2-1, with 10 nucleotides matching TRBD2. Germline CDR1 reads SGDLS; CDR2 reads YYNGEE. J lost 0 bases, V lost 4 bases, and 1 base had no gene match. The CDR3 has 15 amino acids.

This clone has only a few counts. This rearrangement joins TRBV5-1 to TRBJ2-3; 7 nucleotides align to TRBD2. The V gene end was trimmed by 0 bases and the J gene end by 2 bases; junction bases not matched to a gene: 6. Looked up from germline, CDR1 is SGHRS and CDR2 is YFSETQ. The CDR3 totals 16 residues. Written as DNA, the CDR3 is TGCGCCAGCAGCTTGGAAAGAGCGGGGATCACAGATACGCAGTATTTT. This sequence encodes CASSLERAGITDTQYF.

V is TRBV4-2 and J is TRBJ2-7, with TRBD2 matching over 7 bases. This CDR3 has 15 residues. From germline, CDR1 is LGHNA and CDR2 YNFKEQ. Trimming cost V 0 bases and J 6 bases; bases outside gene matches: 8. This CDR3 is CASSQEEWASGEQYF. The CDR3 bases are TGTGCCAGCAGCCAAGAAGAGTGGGCTAGCGGCGAGCAGTACTTC.

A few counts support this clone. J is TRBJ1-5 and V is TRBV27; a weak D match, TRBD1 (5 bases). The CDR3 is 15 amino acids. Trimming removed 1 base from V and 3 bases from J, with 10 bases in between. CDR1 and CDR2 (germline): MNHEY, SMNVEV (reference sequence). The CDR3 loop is CASSLYQGLNQPQHF. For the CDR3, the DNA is TGTGCCAGCAGTTTATATCAGGGCCTCAATCAGCCCCAGCATTTT.

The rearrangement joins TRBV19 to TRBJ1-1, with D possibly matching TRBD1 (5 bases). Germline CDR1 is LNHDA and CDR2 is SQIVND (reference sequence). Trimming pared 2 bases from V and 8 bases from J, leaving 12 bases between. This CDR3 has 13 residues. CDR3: CASSINWGTEAFF. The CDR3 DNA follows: TGTGCCAGTAGTATAAATTGGGGCACGGAAGCTTTCTTT.

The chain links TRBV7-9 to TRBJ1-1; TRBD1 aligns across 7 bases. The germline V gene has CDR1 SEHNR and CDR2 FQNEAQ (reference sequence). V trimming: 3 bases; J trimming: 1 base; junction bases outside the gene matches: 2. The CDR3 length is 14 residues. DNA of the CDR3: TGTGCCAGCAGCTTGGGACAGCAGAACACTGAAGCTTTCTTT. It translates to CASSLGQQNTEAFF.

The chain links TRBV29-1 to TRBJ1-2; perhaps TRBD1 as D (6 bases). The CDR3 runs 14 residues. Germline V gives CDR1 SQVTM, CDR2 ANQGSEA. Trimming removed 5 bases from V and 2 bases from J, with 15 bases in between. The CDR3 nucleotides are TGCAGCGTTAACAGGGACATTCAAAACTATGGCTACACCTTC. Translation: CSVNRDIQNYGYTF.

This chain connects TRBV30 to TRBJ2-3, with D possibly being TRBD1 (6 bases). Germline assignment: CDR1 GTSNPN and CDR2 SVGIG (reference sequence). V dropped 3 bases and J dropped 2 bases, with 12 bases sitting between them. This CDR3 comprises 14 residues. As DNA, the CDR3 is TGTGCCTGGAGGATGGACAGTTCCACAGATACGCAGTATTTT. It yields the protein CAWRMDSSTDTQYF.